The source of this T cell receptor (beta chain) is a study of response to subunit inactivated influenza vaccine. Each CDR3 protein is one row after TCRdb ran MiXCR on the RT-PCR reads. Of a few hundred thousand distinct CDR3 sequences listed, around 13% are singletons. V lost 3 bases and J lost 2, with 14 bases in between. Germline V gene sequence: CDR1 SGHRS, CDR2 YFSETQ. The CDR3 totals 15 residues. Study-wide results and limits: Each seasonal influenza vaccination, the authors suggested, recruits few new T cells.

In the case of this clonotype: The target antigen is unknown.

The chain uses TRBV5-1 and TRBJ1-2; TRBD1 might be the D (6 bases). Source: PBMCs from blood, taken 12 days after vaccination. The sequence was collected from a man aged 45 to 65 who received an inactivated influenza vaccine. This CDR3 is CASSSGSGGNYGYTF. For the CDR3, the DNA is TGCGCCAGCAGCTCCGGTTCTGGGGGCAACTATGGCTACACCTTC.